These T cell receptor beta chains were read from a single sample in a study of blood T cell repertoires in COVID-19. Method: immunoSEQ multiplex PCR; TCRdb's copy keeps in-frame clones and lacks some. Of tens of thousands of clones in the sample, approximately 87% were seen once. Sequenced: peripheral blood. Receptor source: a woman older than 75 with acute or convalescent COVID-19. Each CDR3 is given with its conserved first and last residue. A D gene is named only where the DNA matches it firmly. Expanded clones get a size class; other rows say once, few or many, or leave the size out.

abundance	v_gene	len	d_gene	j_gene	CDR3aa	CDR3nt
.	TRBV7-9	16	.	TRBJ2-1	CASSSLEGVTYNEQFF	TGTGCCAGCAGCTCCTTGGAAGGGGTCACCTACAATGAGCAGTTCTTC
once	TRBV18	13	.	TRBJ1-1	CASSVNLNTEAFF	TGTGCCAGCTCAGTCAATTTGAACACTGAAGCTTTCTTT
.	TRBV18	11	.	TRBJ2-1	CASSPNNEQFF	TGTGCCAGCTCACCCAACAATGAGCAGTTCTTC
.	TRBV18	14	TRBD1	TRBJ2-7	CASSTDQTGYEQYF	TGTGCCAGCTCGACGGACCAGACAGGGTACGAGCAGTACTTC
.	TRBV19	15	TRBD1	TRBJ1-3	CASSAQGAGGNTIYF	TGTGCCAGTAGCGCACAGGGGGCTGGTGGAAACACCATATATTTT
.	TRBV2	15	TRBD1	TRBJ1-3	CASSERGRGWNTIYF	TGTGCCAGCAGTGAGAGGGGGCGAGGGTGGAACACCATATATTTT
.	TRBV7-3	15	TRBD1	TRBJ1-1	CASSLSGGAGTEAFF	TGTGCCAGCAGTTTATCAGGGGGCGCAGGGACTGAAGCTTTCTTT
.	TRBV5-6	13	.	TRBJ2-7	CASSLPTAYEQYF	TGTGCCAGCAGCTTGCCGACAGCCTACGAGCAGTACTTC
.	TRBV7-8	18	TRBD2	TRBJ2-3	CASSENRGAGVGTDTQYF	TGTGCCAGCAGCGAAAACCGTGGGGCGGGAGTGGGAACAGATACGCAGTATTTT
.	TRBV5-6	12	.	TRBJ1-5	CASSLPNQPQHF	TGTGCCAGCAGCTTGCCGAATCAGCCCCAGCATTTT
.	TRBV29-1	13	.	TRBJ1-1	CSVDEGVRTEAFF	TGCAGCGTTGATGAGGGGGTACGGACTGAAGCTTTCTTT
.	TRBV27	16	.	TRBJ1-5	CASSSGTFGGNQPQHF	TGTGCCAGCAGTTCAGGGACTTTCGGGGGCAATCAGCCCCAGCATTTT
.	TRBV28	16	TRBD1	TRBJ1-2	CASSLGGQGRNYGYTF	TGTGCCAGCAGTTTAGGAGGACAGGGGAGGAACTATGGCTACACCTTC
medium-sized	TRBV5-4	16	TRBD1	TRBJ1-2	CASSGGQGGTIYGYTF	TGTGCCAGCAGCGGGGGACAGGGGGGCACTATCTATGGCTACACCTTC
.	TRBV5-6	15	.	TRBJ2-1	CASSRGRIAYNEQFF	TGTGCCAGCAGCCGGGGGAGAATCGCCTACAATGAGCAGTTCTTC
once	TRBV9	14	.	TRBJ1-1	CASSITAMNTEAFF	TGTGCCAGCAGCATAACAGCAATGAACACTGAAGCTTTCTTT
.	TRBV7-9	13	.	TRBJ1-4	CASVDGNNEKLFF	TGTGCCAGCGTCGATGGCAACAATGAAAAACTGTTTTTT
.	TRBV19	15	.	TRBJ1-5	CASSAFRGPGQPQHF	TGTGCCAGTAGTGCTTTCAGGGGACCAGGACAGCCCCAGCATTTT
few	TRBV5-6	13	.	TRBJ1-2	CASSFAGVNGYTF	TGTGCCAGCAGCTTTGCCGGGGTCAATGGCTACACCTTC
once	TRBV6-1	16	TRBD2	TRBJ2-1	CASSESLGLGYNEQFF	TGTGCCAGCAGTGAATCGCTCGGACTAGGTTACAATGAGCAGTTCTTC
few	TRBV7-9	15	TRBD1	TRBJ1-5	CASSFAGTGEQPQHF	TGTGCCAGCAGCTTCGCCGGGACAGGCGAACAGCCCCAGCATTTT
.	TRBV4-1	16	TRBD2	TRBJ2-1	CASSSGLAHSYNEQFF	TGCGCCAGCAGCTCCGGACTAGCCCACTCCTACAATGAGCAGTTCTTC
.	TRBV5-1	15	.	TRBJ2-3	CASSLEGGGTDTQYF	TGCGCCAGCAGCTTGGAAGGGGGAGGGACAGATACGCAGTATTTT
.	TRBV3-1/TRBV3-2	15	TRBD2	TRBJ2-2	CASSPAGGRTGELFF	TGTGCCAGCAGCCCAGCGGGGGGGCGCACCGGGGAGCTGTTTTTT
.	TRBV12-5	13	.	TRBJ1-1	CASRQEIGAEAFF	TGTGCTAGCCGACAGGAGATTGGGGCTGAAGCTTTCTTT
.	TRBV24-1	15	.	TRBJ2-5	CATSDSGQGGETQYF	TGTGCCACCAGTGACTCAGGACAGGGAGGGGAGACCCAGTACTTC
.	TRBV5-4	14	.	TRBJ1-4	CASSLGQSNEKLFF	TGTGCCAGCAGCTTGGGACAGTCTAATGAAAAACTGTTTTTT
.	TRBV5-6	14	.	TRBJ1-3	CASSLLDTGNTIYF	TGTGCCAGCAGCTTACTTGACACAGGAAACACCATATATTTT
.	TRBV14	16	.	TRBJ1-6	CASSQEGRSDNSPLHF	TGTGCCAGCAGCCAAGAGGGGAGGTCCGATAATTCACCCCTCCACTTT
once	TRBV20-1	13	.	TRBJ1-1	CSASAGANTEAFF	TGCAGTGCTAGTGCAGGTGCGAACACTGAAGCTTTCTTT
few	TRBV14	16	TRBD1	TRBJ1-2	CASSPSTGRARYGYTF	TGTGCCAGCAGCCCCTCGACAGGGCGAGCTCGCTATGGCTACACCTTC
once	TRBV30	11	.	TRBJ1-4	CAWSSNEKLFF	TGTGCCTGGAGCTCTAATGAAAAACTGTTTTTT
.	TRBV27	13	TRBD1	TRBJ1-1	CASSTTGGTEAFF	TGTGCCAGCAGTACGACAGGGGGCACTGAAGCTTTCTTT
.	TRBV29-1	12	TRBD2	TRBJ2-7	CSGALAGDEQYF	TGCAGCGGCGCACTAGCGGGAGACGAGCAGTACTTC
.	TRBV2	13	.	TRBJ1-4	CASRRGLGEKLFF	TGTGCCAGCAGGAGGGGGTTAGGGGAAAAACTGTTTTTT
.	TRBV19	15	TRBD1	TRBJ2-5	CASSPSRDRQETQYF	TGTGCCAGTAGTCCCTCCCGGGACAGACAAGAGACCCAGTACTTC
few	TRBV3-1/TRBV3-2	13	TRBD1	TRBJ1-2	CASSFDRGLGYTF	TGTGCCAGCAGTTTCGACAGGGGGCTCGGCTACACCTTC
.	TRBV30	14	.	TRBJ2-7	CAWSAAGGSDEQYF	TGTGCCTGGAGTGCGGCGGGCGGCTCGGACGAGCAGTACTTC
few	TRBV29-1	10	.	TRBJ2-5	CSAQNGGQYF	TGCAGCGCCCAAAACGGGGGCCAGTACTTC
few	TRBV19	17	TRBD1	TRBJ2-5	CASSISFGQGAQETQYF	TGTGCCAGTAGTATATCTTTCGGGCAGGGGGCCCAAGAGACCCAGTACTTC
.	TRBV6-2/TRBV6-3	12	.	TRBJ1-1	CASSRPGVDAFF	TGTGCCAGCAGCCGACCGGGGGTGGATGCTTTCTTT
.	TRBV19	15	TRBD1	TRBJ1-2	CASSRRRRTGGGYTF	TGTGCCAGTAGCAGACGACGACGGACAGGGGGTGGCTACACCTTC
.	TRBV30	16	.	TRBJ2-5	CAWRSGGAIYRETQYF	TGTGCCTGGAGGTCCGGTGGCGCAATTTACCGAGAGACTCAGTACTTC
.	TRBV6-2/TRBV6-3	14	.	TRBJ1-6	CASSPEGGVSPLHF	TGTGCCAGCAGCCCTGAGGGTGGGGTTTCACCCCTCCACTTT
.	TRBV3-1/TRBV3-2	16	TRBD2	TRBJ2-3	CASSQDLAGRTDTQYF	TGTGCCAGCAGCCAAGATTTAGCGGGGCGCACAGATACGCAGTATTTT
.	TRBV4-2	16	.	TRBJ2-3	CASRYHGLSSTDTQYF	TGTGCCAGCAGGTATCACGGACTCTCGAGCACAGATACGCAGTATTTT
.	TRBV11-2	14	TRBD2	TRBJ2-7	CASSLSGRAYEQYF	TGTGCCAGCAGCCTTAGCGGGAGGGCCTACGAGCAGTATTTC
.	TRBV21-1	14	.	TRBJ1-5	CASSKQGDNQPQHF	TGTGCCAGCAGCAAGCAAGGGGATAATCAGCCCCAGCATTTT
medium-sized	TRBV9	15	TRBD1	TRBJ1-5	CASSFTGGYDQPQHF	TGTGCCAGCAGCTTTACAGGGGGCTACGATCAGCCCCAGCATTTT
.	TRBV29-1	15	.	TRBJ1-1	CSANPFWGVGTEAFF	TGCAGCGCTAATCCATTTTGGGGGGTTGGTACTGAAGCTTTCTTT
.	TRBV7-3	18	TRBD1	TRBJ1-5	CASSRGQGAFYSNQPQHF	TGTGCCAGCAGCCGGGGACAGGGGGCTTTCTATAGCAATCAGCCCCAGCATTTT
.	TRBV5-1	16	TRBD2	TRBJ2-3	CASSLEPGLLTDTQYF	TGCGCCAGCAGCTTGGAACCGGGACTACTCACAGATACGCAGTATTTT
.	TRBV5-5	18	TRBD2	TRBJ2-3	CASSLRAQTSGSTDTQYF	TGTGCCAGCAGCCTCCGGGCCCAGACTAGCGGAAGCACAGATACGCAGTATTTT
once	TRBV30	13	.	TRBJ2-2	CACPWTVAGELFF	TGTGCCTGCCCCTGGACAGTTGCCGGGGAGCTGTTTTTT
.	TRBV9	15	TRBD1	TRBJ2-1	CASSVDRGMYNEQFF	TGTGCCAGCAGCGTAGACAGGGGTATGTACAATGAGCAGTTCTTC
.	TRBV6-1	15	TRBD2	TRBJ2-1	CASSEIWTSGREQFF	TGTGCCAGCAGTGAAATTTGGACTAGCGGGAGGGAGCAGTTCTTC
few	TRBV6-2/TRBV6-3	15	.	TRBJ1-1	CASSYSRDIGTEAFF	TGTGCCAGCAGTTACTCGAGAGACATCGGCACTGAAGCTTTCTTT
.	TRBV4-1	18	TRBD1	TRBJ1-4	CASSQDRDSRATNEKLFF	TGCGCCAGCAGCCAAGATCGGGACAGTCGGGCAACTAATGAAAAACTGTTTTTT
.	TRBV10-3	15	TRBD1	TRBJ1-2	CAISPDRGTNYGYTF	TGTGCCATCAGTCCTGACAGGGGGACTAACTATGGCTACACCTTC